This T cell receptor (beta chain) was identified in a study of tumor and adjacent non-tumor tissue in lung cancer. Across the whole study: Stage I to III disease affected approximately 11 men and 5 women aged about 31 to 76.

Germline assignment: CDR1 MDHEN and CDR2 SYDVKM. Trimming removed 6 bases from V and 7 bases from J; junction bases left unmatched: 5. This CDR3 is 13 amino acids long. A modified ARM-PCR protocol with three rounds of nested PCR amplified TCRbeta. TCRdb recomputed calls from the multiplex PCR reads with MiXCR, one row per CDR3 protein. The sample holds about 200,000 distinct CDR3 sequences, 70% to 75% seen once. This sample's RNA came from whole unsorted tissue. This TCR derives from a man in his sixties with non-small cell lung cancer. The V and J genes are TRBV28 and TRBJ2-2; 7 nucleotides line up with TRBD2. The sample was lung tumor tissue. CDR3 sequence: CASRGGLDGELFF. The CDR3 DNA follows: TGTGCCAGCAGGGGGGGGTTAGACGGGGAGCTGTTTTTT.